One and the same sample provided the 32 T cell receptor beta chains below, sequenced in a study of regulatory T cells in long-lasting Graves disease. Time point specified: newly diagnosed GD, antithyroid drugs for less than 3 months. Generation of the TCR library employed RNA extracted from PBMCs. HTBI primers from iRepertoire and Arm-PCR of CDR3 regions yielded the TCR beta libraries. TCRdb recomputed calls from the multiplex PCR reads with MiXCR, one row per CDR3 protein. The sample carries 400,000 to 500,000 distinct CDR3 sequences, about 15% recorded once. This same sample was also part of a study on T cells in Graves' hyperthyroidism and ophthalmopathy.

The sample consisted of peripheral blood mononuclear cells (PBMCs), taken at new diagnosis, from a patient treated with antithyroid drugs. All receptors derive from a woman in her late teens or twenties with Graves disease.

This clonotype was found many times. The chain carries TRBV12-3 or TRBV12-4 and TRBJ2-1; TRBD2 agrees at 7 bases. With 7 bases clipped from V and 7 bases from J, the junction kept 16 bases outside the gene matches. This CDR3 contains 16 residues. The CDR3, as DNA: TGTGCCAGCAAAAAATTCGGGGGAGGGCCGAGGAATGAGCAGTTCTTC. Its protein product is CASKKFGGGPRNEQFF.

This clonotype was seen many times. The gene calls are TRBV7-8 and TRBJ2-1; D gene uncertain. The CDR3 length is 14 residues. Germline lookup yields CDR1 SGHVS and CDR2 FQNEAQ. Trimming removed 0 bases at V and 1 base at J, with 4 bases between. CDR3 DNA sequence: TGTGCCAGCAGCTTAGCGCCATCCTACAATGAGCAGTTCTTC. Amino acid sequence: CASSLAPSYNEQFF.

This clonotype was seen more than once but under ten times. The chain joins TRBV24-1 to TRBJ1-5; D is ambiguous. The CDR3 loop spans 16 amino acids. Germline V lookup: CDR1 KGHDR, CDR2 SFDVKD. V was clipped by 4 bases and J by 1 base, with 13 bases between them. Here the CDR3 reads CATSDSLGGSNQPQHF. CDR3 coding DNA: TGTGCCACCAGTGACAGTCTGGGAGGGAGCAATCAGCCCCAGCATTTT.

This clonotype was picked up a small number of times. The genes are TRBV19 and TRBJ2-2; a possible D gene is TRBD2 (6 bases). CDR3 length: 13 residues. Germline CDR1 is LNHDA and CDR2 is SQIVND (reference sequence). V shed 10 bases and J shed 1 base, with 10 bases lying between them. The DNA of the CDR3 is TGTGCCACGCGGGGACGGAACACCGGGGAGCTGTTTTTT. Its protein is CATRGRNTGELFF.

This clonotype was recorded many times. This chain uses TRBV28 with TRBJ2-7; D perhaps matches TRBD1 (6 bases). V was cut by 6 bases and J by 0 bases, with 15 bases left in between. CDR3 length equals 15 residues. Germline V gene lookup returns CDR1 MDHEN and CDR2 SYDVKM. The CDR3 protein is CASSPSGTLSYEQYF. The CDR3 nucleotides are TGTGCCAGCAGCCCATCCGGGACACTCTCCTACGAGCAGTACTTC.

This clonotype has more than one count but fewer than ten. This could be a read error, since a much larger clone is one nucleotide away. This chain uses TRBV6-2 or TRBV6-3 with TRBJ2-1, with 7 positions matching TRBD2. V gave up 2 bases and J gave up 10 bases; unmatched junction bases: 23. This CDR3 has 19 amino acids. Germline values: CDR1 MNHEY, CDR2 SVGEGT. The CDR3 here is CASSYVVGRPGKMSYEQFF. The CDR3 region has the DNA TGTGCCAGCAGTTACGTCGTCGGGAGGCCGGGAAAAATGAGCTACGAGCAGTTCTTC.

This clonotype was observed a few times. The rearrangement links TRBV5-1 to TRBJ2-2; tentative D call: TRBD2 (6 bases). Germline loops: CDR1 SGHRS, CDR2 YFSETQ. The CDR3 covers 16 residues. The ends were cut back, 0 bases at V and 0 bases at J, with 9 bases in the middle. The CDR3, as DNA: TGCGCCAGCAGCTTGGTAGCGGTTGCGAACACCGGGGAGCTGTTTTTT. It translates to CASSLVAVANTGELFF. Full variable domain (remainder filled in from reference TRBV5-1 and TRBJ2-2): KAGVTQTPRYLIKTRGQQVTLSCSPISGHRSVSWYQQTPGQGLQFLFEYFSETQRNKGNFPGRFSGRQFSNSRSEMNVSTLELGDSALYLCASSLVAVANTGELFFGEGSRLTVL.

This clonotype was recorded at least ten times. This chain uses TRBV7-9 with TRBJ2-1, with 9 bases aligning to TRBD2. Germline V lookup: CDR1 SEHNR, CDR2 FQNEAQ (reference sequence). J lost 6 bases, V lost 4 bases, and 4 bases had no gene match. The CDR3 is 14 amino acids. DNA of the CDR3: TGTGCCAGCAGCTCATCAGCGGGGGGCAATGAGCAGTTCTTC. Translation gives CASSSSAGGNEQFF.

V usage is TRBV19 and J usage is TRBJ1-4; D unclear. The V end lost 4 bases, the J end lost 3 bases, and 9 bases lay between the germline ends. Germline-derived CDR1 and CDR2 are LNHDA and SQIVND (reference sequence). The CDR3 runs to 14 residues. CDR3 loop: CASSNLRSNEKLFF. The CDR3 coding sequence is TGTGCCAGTAGTAATCTACGGTCTAATGAAAAACTGTTTTTT. Based on the CDR3 plus reference TRBV19 and TRBJ1-4, the full variable domain is DGGITQSPKYLFRKEGQNVTLSCEQNLNHDAMYWYRQDPGQGLRLIYYSQIVNDFQKGDIAEGYSVSREKKESFPLTVTSAQKNPTAFYLCASSNLRSNEKLFFGSGTQLSVL.

This clonotype was counted at least ten times. DNA for the CDR3: TGTGCCAGCAGCTTAGAGGGCTGGGACACTGAAGCTTTCTTT. Protein: CASSLEGWDTEAFF. This chain joins TRBV11-2 and TRBJ1-1; D not certain. Between the trimmed V and J ends, which lost 0 bases and 3 bases, there was a span of 8 bases. Germline loops: CDR1 SGHAT, CDR2 FQNNGV. The CDR3 extends over 14 amino acids.

This clonotype was counted many times. V is TRBV28 and J is TRBJ2-7, with 7 bases fitting TRBD1. CDR3 length: 12 amino acids. Germline assignment: CDR1 MDHEN and CDR2 SYDVKM. V shed 7 bases, J shed 2 bases, and the junction held 2 bases outside the gene matches. The chain's CDR3 is CASTRGPYEQYF. The CDR3, as DNA: TGTGCCAGCACTAGGGGGCCCTACGAGCAGTACTTC.

The DNA of the CDR3 is TGTGCCAGCAGTAGAGCGGGAGTTGATTACGAGCAGTACTTC. This encodes CASSRAGVDYEQYF. The V call is TRBV6-1, the J call TRBJ2-7, with 8 nucleotides matching TRBD2. The V gene's germline CDR1 is MNHNS and CDR2 SASEGT. CDR3 length: 14 residues. The V gene end was trimmed by 5 bases and the J gene end by 4 bases; junction bases not matched to a gene: 7.

At least ten counts were recorded for this clonotype. This chain uses TRBV2 with TRBJ2-7; 12 bases are shared with TRBD2. V shed 6 bases and J 10 bases; nucleotides not matched to a gene: 4. The CDR3 sequence is 12 residues long. Looked up from germline, CDR1 is SNHLY and CDR2 is FYNNEI. CDR3 nucleotide sequence: TGTGCCAGCAGACCGACTAGCGGGGGACAGTACTTC. This sequence encodes CASRPTSGGQYF.

This clonotype has more than one count but fewer than ten. The chain links TRBV5-1 to TRBJ1-4; D is unresolved. The CDR3 is 15 residues long. Germline CDR1 reads SGHRS; CDR2 reads YFSETQ. The V gene lost 0 bases and the J gene lost 6 bases, with 12 bases spanning the gap. The CDR3 is CASSLVSVDDEKLFF. CDR3 nucleotides: TGCGCCAGCAGCTTGGTGTCCGTAGATGATGAAAAACTGTTTTTT.

The sample holds many counts of this clonotype. The chain carries TRBV27 and TRBJ1-1; D is unclear. The CDR3 is 13 residues long. Between the trimmed V and J ends, which lost 5 bases and 0 bases, there was a span of 7 bases. Germline V CDR1 and CDR2: MNHEY, SMNVEV (reference sequence). CDR3 sequence: CASSVKLNTEAFF. CDR3 DNA sequence: TGTGCCAGCAGTGTCAAATTGAACACTGAAGCTTTCTTT.

The chain couples TRBV4-1 to TRBJ2-3; the match to TRBD1 covers 12 bases. With 3 bases clipped from V and 3 bases from J, the junction kept 7 bases outside the gene matches. This CDR3 is 17 amino acids long. Per germline, CDR1 MGHRA and CDR2 YSYEKL. The CDR3 nucleotides are TGCGCCAGCAGCCAGCCGGGACAGGGGGCAAGGACAGATACGCAGTATTTT. This gives the protein CASSQPGQGARTDTQYF.

This clonotype was found many times. V usage is TRBV15 and J usage is TRBJ1-2, with D possibly matching TRBD1 (6 bases). The CDR3 totals 12 residues. Germline CDR1 LNHNV, CDR2 YYDKDF (reference sequence). The V gene lost 4 bases and the J gene lost 4 bases, with 7 bases spanning the gap. The CDR3 sequence: CATSTDSYGYTF. For the CDR3, the DNA is TGTGCCACCAGCACGGACAGCTATGGCTACACCTTC.

This clonotype came up many times. The chain recombines TRBV7-9 with TRBJ2-7, with 10 bases matching TRBD2. Germline loops: CDR1 SEHNR, CDR2 FQNEAQ (reference sequence). V was clipped by 5 bases and J by 0 bases; unmatched bases: 10. The CDR3 loop spans 17 amino acids. Here the CDR3 reads CASSRLPGTSASYEQYF. The CDR3 DNA reads as TGTGCCAGCAGCCGCCTTCCCGGGACTAGCGCCTCCTACGAGCAGTACTTC.

This clonotype was counted many times. The chain uses TRBV3-1 and TRBJ2-5, with D possibly being TRBD2 (6 bases). This CDR3 is built from 14 residues. Trimming cost V 2 bases and J 2 bases, with 9 bases left between them. CDR1 LGHDT and CDR2 YNNKEL come from the germline V gene (reference sequence). CDR3 in DNA: TGTGCCAGCAGCCAATCGGGACTGCAAGAGACCCAGTACTTC. This gives the protein CASSQSGLQETQYF.

This clonotype was seen repeatedly, ten times or more. This sequence joins TRBV11-3 and TRBJ2-7; maybe TRBD1 (6 bases). In germline, CDR1 is SGHNT, CDR2 YENEEA. V was shortened by 1 base and J by 3 bases, with 16 bases between the two germline ends. The CDR3 sequence is 16 residues long. The CDR3: CASSLVSGTTVYEQYF. CDR3 bases: TGTGCCAGCAGCTTAGTCTCCGGGACAACCGTCTACGAGCAGTACTTC.

There are many counts of this clonotype. The chain is built from TRBV11-2 and TRBJ2-3; D is possibly TRBD2 (6 bases). The CDR3 covers 14 residues. Trimming removed 5 bases from V and 4 bases from J, with 13 bases in between. CDR1 is SGHAT, CDR2 FQNNGV, per germline. DNA of the CDR3: TGTGCCAGCAGCCCGGATAGCGGCTCAGATACGCAGTATTTT. It specifies CASSPDSGSDTQYF.

The J gene is TRBJ1-5, the V gene TRBV18; tentative D call: TRBD1 (6 bases). The CDR3 sequence is 14 residues long. Germline lookup yields CDR1 KGHSH and CDR2 LQKENI. With 5 bases removed from V and 7 bases from J, the gap between germline ends came to 15 bases. CDR3 in DNA: TGTGCCAGCTCAGCAAACAGGGTACAGCAGCCCCAGCATTTT. Protein sequence: CASSANRVQQPQHF.

There are many counts of this clonotype. J is TRBJ2-1 and V is TRBV9, with D possibly being TRBD1 (5 bases). V lost 4 bases to trimming and J lost 9 bases, with 11 bases between them. CDR1 is SGDLS and CDR2 is YYNGEE in the germline V gene. This CDR3 is built from 12 residues. The CDR3 sequence: CASSTGQGEQFF. DNA of the CDR3: TGTGCCAGCAGCACCGGGCAGGGTGAGCAGTTCTTC.

A few counts support this clonotype. This chain's CDR3 is CSARDSQRLNYEQYF. The CDR3 DNA reads TGCAGTGCTAGAGATTCACAGCGGCTGAACTACGAGCAGTACTTC. The chain employs TRBV20-1 and TRBJ2-7; D perhaps matches TRBD2 (5 bases). Germline V gene data show CDR1 as DFQATT and CDR2 as SNEGSKA (reference sequence). CDR3 length equals 15 residues. Trimming removed 0 bases at V and 3 bases at J, with 15 bases between.

The chain recombines TRBV18 with TRBJ2-3; no reliable D call. From germline, CDR1 is KGHSH and CDR2 LQKENI. V was cut by 8 bases and J by 6 bases, with 12 bases left in between. The CDR3 has 12 residues. Written as DNA, the CDR3 is TGTGCCAGCGTACGGGCTTCGGATACGCAGTATTTT. Translated, it gives CASVRASDTQYF.

The chain joins TRBV14 to TRBJ2-2; D is undetermined. V lost 0 bases and J lost 0, with 8 bases in between. CDR3 length: 16 amino acids. Germline-derived CDR1 and CDR2 are SGHDN and FVKESK. The CDR3 reads CASSQELPSNTGELFF. In DNA form, the CDR3 reads TGTGCCAGCAGCCAAGAGTTACCCTCGAACACCGGGGAGCTGTTTTTT.

The chain is built from TRBV12-3 or TRBV12-4 and TRBJ1-1; D remains unclear. This CDR3 contains 14 residues. V was pared by 7 bases and J by 3 bases, with 15 bases between. The CDR3 sequence is CASTLGPWDTEAFF. CDR3 sequence (DNA): TGTGCCAGCACCCTCGGCCCCTGGGACACTGAAGCTTTCTTT.

This clonotype was picked up a small number of times. The V and J genes are TRBV9 and TRBJ2-3; 9 bases fit TRBD2. V trimming: 4 bases; J trimming: 1 base; junction bases outside the gene matches: 7. The germline V gene has CDR1 SGDLS and CDR2 YYNGEE. The CDR3 consists of 16 residues. This chain's CDR3 is CASSKVAGVGTDTQYF. The CDR3 DNA is TGTGCCAGCAGCAAAGTAGCGGGAGTGGGCACAGATACGCAGTATTTT. The full variable domain, in which reference TRBV9 and TRBJ2-3 provide the parts outside the CDR3, is DSGVTQTPKHLITATGQRVTLRCSPRSGDLSVYWYQQSLDQGLQFLIQYYNGEERAKGNILERFSAQQFPDLHSELNLSSLELGDSALYFCASSKVAGVGTDTQYFGPGTRLTVL.

This CDR3 reads CASMPGENTDTQYF. The CDR3 coding sequence is TGTGCCAGCATGCCGGGAGAAAACACAGATACGCAGTATTTT. V gene TRBV5-4 combines with J gene TRBJ2-3; D perhaps matches TRBD2 (6 bases). Trimming shortened V by 6 bases and J by 2 bases, and 13 bases separated the two germline ends. The CDR3 extends over 14 amino acids. CDR1 is SGHNT, CDR2 YYREEE, per germline (reference sequence).

This clonotype came up many times. The rearrangement joins TRBV6-5 to TRBJ2-1; no clear D gene. The germline V gene encodes CDR1 MNHEY and CDR2 SVGAGI. The CDR3 has 19 residues. Trimming left V 0 bases short and J 5 bases short, with 23 bases between. The CDR3 DNA follows: TGTGCCAGCAGTTACTCGGGAATTTCCCTCATCGGCGTCCACAATGAGCAGTTCTTC. Its protein is CASSYSGISLIGVHNEQFF.

The sample holds a few counts of this clonotype. This rearrangement joins TRBV20-1 to TRBJ1-1, with no clear D. The CDR3 covers 15 residues. Germline V CDR1 and CDR2: DFQATT, SNEGSKA (reference sequence). V lost 0 bases to trimming and J lost 4 bases, with 15 bases between them. CDR3 amino acids: CSARDPPRGSTEAFF. The CDR3 DNA follows: TGCAGTGCTAGAGACCCCCCCCGAGGGTCCACTGAAGCTTTCTTT.

This CDR3 reads CASSVVGGEQFF. In DNA, the CDR3 is TGTGCCAGCAGCGTAGTGGGGGGCGAGCAGTTCTTC. The rearrangement joins TRBV9 to TRBJ2-1, with D perhaps being TRBD1 or TRBD2 (6 bases each). CDR1 and CDR2 (germline): SGDLS, YYNGEE. This CDR3 comprises 12 residues. V was trimmed by 0 bases and J by 10 bases, leaving 8 bases between them.